Reported below is one T cell receptor beta chain. This sample stems from a study of blood T cells in healthy people across ages. The CDR3 extends over 14 amino acids. Between the trimmed V and J ends, which lost 0 bases and 6 bases, there was a span of 10 bases. In germline, CDR1 is SGHDT, CDR2 YYEEEE. With a J-beta primer mix and a sample-barcoded 5' primer, a second PCR ran about 7 to 12 cycles. One entry per CDR3 protein results from TCRdb running MiXCR on the 5' RACE reads. The profile shows 780,000 or so distinct CDR3 sequences, approximately 60% of them singletons. The clonotype comes from a man aged 40-50 years in good health. The sample taken for sequencing was blood. This sequence joins TRBV5-6 and TRBJ2-1; D is uncertain. As DNA, the CDR3 is TGTGCCAGCAGCTTGGGGTCCCCCGCCAATGAGCAGTTCTTC. It specifies CASSLGSPANEQFF.